The present T cell receptor beta chain was sequenced within a study of T cells after yellow fever vaccination. This clonotype was found a few times. Its matching antigen is unknown. Germline CDR1 reads LGHNA; CDR2 reads YNFKEQ. The CDR3 totals 15 residues. V was shortened by 3 bases and J by 9 bases, with 21 bases between the two germline ends. Findings of the study overall: Any FACS-sorted repertoire could hold abundant clonotypes that contaminate it from the bulk population. The booster saw the reappearance of most primary-vaccination clones (roughly 96% CD4, 88% CD8). Secondary responses were weaker yet peaked faster, day 5 versus 15.

5'RACE template switching added a universal primer site and UMIs to TCR cDNA. TCRdb processed the 5' RACE reads anew with MiXCR; each CDR3 protein has one entry. The data contain around 350,000 distinct CDR3 sequences, about 6% of them singletons. The sample consisted of PBMCs, taken 5 days after the yellow fever booster vaccination. The clonotype was recovered from a man aged 25 to 45 who received the YFV17D yellow fever vaccine. J is TRBJ2-7 and V is TRBV4-2; D may match TRBD1 or TRBD2 (5 bases each). The CDR3 coding sequence is TGTGCCAGCAGCCAGGGGGAGCGGATTAATATCCGGCAGTACTTC. This sequence encodes CASSQGERINIRQYF.